The sequence of this T cell receptor beta chain was determined in a study of response to subunit inactivated influenza vaccine. The CDR3 covers 13 residues. Germline V gene sequence: CDR1 SEHNR, CDR2 FQNEAQ (reference sequence). Trimming removed 3 bases at V and 3 bases at J, with 9 bases between. MiXCR was run by TCRdb on the RT-PCR reads, yielding one entry per CDR3 protein. The profile shows roughly 700,000 distinct CDR3 sequences, roughly 14% of them singletons. This clonotype was recorded at least ten times. The chain recombines TRBV7-9 with TRBJ2-7, with D unresolved. The source material was PBMCs from blood, sampled approximately 12 days after vaccination. The TCR comes from a man aged 45 to 65 who received an inactivated influenza vaccine. For the CDR3, the DNA is TGTGCCAGCAGCTTCGGGCAGTTCTACGAGCAGTACTTC. The encoded protein is CASSFGQFYEQYF.